These T cell receptor beta chains were read from a single sample in a study of OX40 agonist ivuxolimab in advanced cancers. Assay: immunoSEQ multiplex PCR; the TCRdb copy retains only in-frame clones and omits some. The table lists about 22,000 clones, approximately 86% of them singletons. This material consisted of CD4+ or CD8+ T cells sorted from blood, taken in a trial of the OX40 agonist ivuxolimab. Receptors originate from an adult with an advanced solid tumor such as melanoma, head and neck, liver or kidney cancer. Both conserved end residues are part of each CDR3. Fields, in order: CDR3 DNA, CDR3 protein, clone size, V gene, D gene, J gene. D genes are given only for firm matches. Clone size appears in some rows only: once, few, many, or a class for an expanded clone.

cdr3_nt: TGCAGCGCCCAGATTTATTACGAGCAGTACTTC
cdr3_aa: CSAQIYYEQYF
clone_size: -
v_call: TRBV29-1
d_call: -
j_call: TRBJ2-7

cdr3_nt: TGTGCCAGCAGCTTACACACTCTCTACGAGCAGTACTTC
cdr3_aa: CASSLHTLYEQYF
clone_size: -
v_call: TRBV28
d_call: -
j_call: TRBJ2-7

cdr3_nt: TGTGCCAGCAGCGTAGGGCAGGGTCCTGAAGCTTTCTTT
cdr3_aa: CASSVGQGPEAFF
clone_size: -
v_call: TRBV9
d_call: -
j_call: TRBJ1-1

cdr3_nt: TGTGCCTGGAGCTTAGCCCCCCACGAGCAGTACTTC
cdr3_aa: CAWSLAPHEQYF
clone_size: few
v_call: TRBV30
d_call: -
j_call: TRBJ2-7

cdr3_nt: TGTGCCAGCCGGGTGTGGGATATGGGGGCCCAAGAGACCCAGTACTTC
cdr3_aa: CASRVWDMGAQETQYF
clone_size: -
v_call: TRBV6-6
d_call: -
j_call: TRBJ2-5

cdr3_nt: TGCAGCGTTGATGGGACAGGGGTAGGAGAGCAGTACTTC
cdr3_aa: CSVDGTGVGEQYF
clone_size: -
v_call: TRBV29-1
d_call: TRBD1
j_call: TRBJ2-7

cdr3_nt: TGTGCCAGTAGTATATCCCTCGGCTCTGGAAACACCATATATTTT
cdr3_aa: CASSISLGSGNTIYF
clone_size: -
v_call: TRBV19
d_call: -
j_call: TRBJ1-3

cdr3_nt: TGTGCCAGCAGCCTCTGGATGGAGAAGAACACTGAAGCTTTCTTT
cdr3_aa: CASSLWMEKNTEAFF
clone_size: -
v_call: TRBV7-2
d_call: -
j_call: TRBJ1-1

cdr3_nt: TGTGCCAGCAGCCCGGGACAGTGGAACACTGAAGCTTTCTTT
cdr3_aa: CASSPGQWNTEAFF
clone_size: -
v_call: TRBV5-6
d_call: TRBD1
j_call: TRBJ1-1

cdr3_nt: TGCGCCAGCAGCCTGGACTCAATTGCGGACGAGCAGTACTTC
cdr3_aa: CASSLDSIADEQYF
clone_size: -
v_call: TRBV4-1
d_call: -
j_call: TRBJ2-7

cdr3_nt: TGTGCCAGCAGTTCGGGGGAAGAGACCCAGTACTTC
cdr3_aa: CASSSGEETQYF
clone_size: -
v_call: TRBV6-6
d_call: -
j_call: TRBJ2-5

cdr3_nt: TGTGCCAGCAGCCAAACGGCGCCCTACGAGCAGTACTTC
cdr3_aa: CASSQTAPYEQYF
clone_size: -
v_call: TRBV14
d_call: -
j_call: TRBJ2-7

cdr3_nt: TGTGCCAGCAGTTACAGGGACACCGGGGAGCTGTTTTTT
cdr3_aa: CASSYRDTGELFF
clone_size: once
v_call: TRBV6-5
d_call: -
j_call: TRBJ2-2

cdr3_nt: TGCAGCGTTACACGGGACAGGGGGGATGAGCAGTTCTTC
cdr3_aa: CSVTRDRGDEQFF
clone_size: -
v_call: TRBV29-1
d_call: TRBD1
j_call: TRBJ2-1

cdr3_nt: TGTGCCAGCAGTTTCACGGGAGGCACAGATACGCAGTATTTT
cdr3_aa: CASSFTGGTDTQYF
clone_size: -
v_call: TRBV27
d_call: -
j_call: TRBJ2-3

cdr3_nt: TGTGCCAGCACCCCCACCGGGACAGGGTACGTCTCGACTCCTTCACCCCTCCACTTT
cdr3_aa: CASTPTGTGYVSTPSPLHF
clone_size: -
v_call: TRBV27
d_call: TRBD1
j_call: TRBJ1-6

cdr3_nt: TGTGCCGGCATTGGGGAGGGGAATGAGCAGTTCTTC
cdr3_aa: CAGIGEGNEQFF
clone_size: -
v_call: TRBV19
d_call: TRBD2
j_call: TRBJ2-1

cdr3_nt: TGTGCCAGCAGTGCGGCCCTGTCCCTATACAATGAGCAGTTCTTC
cdr3_aa: CASSAALSLYNEQFF
clone_size: -
v_call: TRBV6-1
d_call: -
j_call: TRBJ2-1

cdr3_nt: TGTGCCAGCAGCCCCGCGTTTTATGGCGGAAAGGGCGCCGGGGAGCTGTTTTTT
cdr3_aa: CASSPAFYGGKGAGELFF
clone_size: -
v_call: TRBV11-3
d_call: -
j_call: TRBJ2-2

cdr3_nt: TGTGCCAGCAGTTTAAATGGGGGGCTCGGCGAGCAGTACTTC
cdr3_aa: CASSLNGGLGEQYF
clone_size: -
v_call: TRBV27
d_call: -
j_call: TRBJ2-7

cdr3_nt: TGTGCCAGCAGCCTCCTACAGGGTTACAATGAGCAGTTCTTC
cdr3_aa: CASSLLQGYNEQFF
clone_size: -
v_call: TRBV7-6
d_call: -
j_call: TRBJ2-1

cdr3_nt: TGTGCCAGCAGCGTAGGGCAGGGGAGGTACGAGCAGTACTTC
cdr3_aa: CASSVGQGRYEQYF
clone_size: once
v_call: TRBV9
d_call: -
j_call: TRBJ2-7

cdr3_nt: TGTGCCACCAGCCACTTAAACTACGAGCAGTACTTC
cdr3_aa: CATSHLNYEQYF
clone_size: -
v_call: TRBV15
d_call: -
j_call: TRBJ2-7

cdr3_nt: TGTGCCAGCAGCGCCGAGAACTACGAGCAGTACTTC
cdr3_aa: CASSAENYEQYF
clone_size: -
v_call: TRBV13
d_call: -
j_call: TRBJ2-7

cdr3_nt: TGTGCCAGCAGCCAGTCCGTTTTAAGTAGCCAAGAGACCCAGTACTTC
cdr3_aa: CASSQSVLSSQETQYF
clone_size: -
v_call: TRBV14
d_call: -
j_call: TRBJ2-5

cdr3_nt: TGTGCCAGCTCACCACAGGACAAATCTCCGCAAGAGACCCAGTACTTC
cdr3_aa: CASSPQDKSPQETQYF
clone_size: -
v_call: TRBV18
d_call: -
j_call: TRBJ2-5

cdr3_nt: TGTGCCAGCAGTTCCCGCGTGAACACTGAAGCTTTCTTT
cdr3_aa: CASSSRVNTEAFF
clone_size: -
v_call: TRBV27
d_call: -
j_call: TRBJ1-1

cdr3_nt: TGTGCCAGCAGTGAAGCCTTGTGGGGGGAGTTGGGCGGGGAGCTGTTTTTT
cdr3_aa: CASSEALWGELGGELFF
clone_size: -
v_call: TRBV6-1
d_call: -
j_call: TRBJ2-2

cdr3_nt: TGTGCCAGCAGTTTATACAACAATGAGCAGTTCTTC
cdr3_aa: CASSLYNNEQFF
clone_size: -
v_call: TRBV27
d_call: -
j_call: TRBJ2-1

cdr3_nt: TGTGCCAGCAGCGTAGGGGGCGGGAGCTACAATGAGCAGTTCTTC
cdr3_aa: CASSVGGGSYNEQFF
clone_size: -
v_call: TRBV9
d_call: TRBD2
j_call: TRBJ2-1

cdr3_nt: TGTGCCAGCAGCCAAGATCTTGAGGCGTCCTACAATGAGCAGTTCTTC
cdr3_aa: CASSQDLEASYNEQFF
clone_size: -
v_call: TRBV4-2
d_call: -
j_call: TRBJ2-1

cdr3_nt: TGTGCCAGCAGTGTGACAGATGGAAACACCATATATTTT
cdr3_aa: CASSVTDGNTIYF
clone_size: -
v_call: TRBV6-1
d_call: -
j_call: TRBJ1-3

cdr3_nt: TGTGCCAGCAGCCTACGCCGCTACGAGCAGTACTTC
cdr3_aa: CASSLRRYEQYF
clone_size: -
v_call: TRBV7-2
d_call: -
j_call: TRBJ2-7

cdr3_nt: TGCGCCAGCAGCAAGGACAGGGGTTGGGAGTTTCCGGAGACCCAGTACTTC
cdr3_aa: CASSKDRGWEFPETQYF
clone_size: -
v_call: TRBV5-1
d_call: TRBD1
j_call: TRBJ2-5

cdr3_nt: TGTGCCAGCAGCCCTCGACCTATGACGGGTGAGCAGTACTTC
cdr3_aa: CASSPRPMTGEQYF
clone_size: few
v_call: TRBV27
d_call: -
j_call: TRBJ2-7

cdr3_nt: TGTGCCAGCAGCGTAGCTCAACAGGGGGTGAGCTATGGCTACACCTTC
cdr3_aa: CASSVAQQGVSYGYTF
clone_size: -
v_call: TRBV9
d_call: TRBD1
j_call: TRBJ1-2

cdr3_nt: TGTGCCAGCAGCTCTACACTAGCGGGAGGACCCAATGAGCAGTTCTTC
cdr3_aa: CASSSTLAGGPNEQFF
clone_size: -
v_call: TRBV13
d_call: TRBD2
j_call: TRBJ2-1

cdr3_nt: TGCAGCGTTGAAGGGGTGGAGACAGGACCCTCTGGGGCCAACGTCCTGACTTTC
cdr3_aa: CSVEGVETGPSGANVLTF
clone_size: -
v_call: TRBV29-1
d_call: -
j_call: TRBJ2-6

cdr3_nt: TGTGCCTGGAGCCGGTTGATTACAGATACGCAGTATTTT
cdr3_aa: CAWSRLITDTQYF
clone_size: -
v_call: TRBV30
d_call: -
j_call: TRBJ2-3

cdr3_nt: TGTGCCAGCAGCTTGACAGGGGGCCCGGATAGAAATCGATATAGCAATCAGCCCCAGCATTTT
cdr3_aa: CASSLTGGPDRNRYSNQPQHF
clone_size: -
v_call: TRBV12-1
d_call: -
j_call: TRBJ1-5

cdr3_nt: TGCAGCGCCAAGACTAGCGGCTACGAGCAGTACTTC
cdr3_aa: CSAKTSGYEQYF
clone_size: few
v_call: TRBV29-1
d_call: TRBD2
j_call: TRBJ2-7

cdr3_nt: TGCGCCAGCAGCCCGCCAGGGGGGGAAAACTATGGCTACACCTTC
cdr3_aa: CASSPPGGENYGYTF
clone_size: -
v_call: TRBV4-1
d_call: TRBD1
j_call: TRBJ1-2

cdr3_nt: TGTGCCAGTAGTATGGGCCGGGAAGTTGAAAAACTGTTTTTT
cdr3_aa: CASSMGREVEKLFF
clone_size: -
v_call: TRBV19
d_call: -
j_call: TRBJ1-4

cdr3_nt: TGTGCCTGGGGACAGGGGGCCTATGGCTACACCTTC
cdr3_aa: CAWGQGAYGYTF
clone_size: -
v_call: TRBV30
d_call: TRBD1
j_call: TRBJ1-2

cdr3_nt: TGCGCCAGCAAAGACCCGGGACAGGGGGCCAACACCATATATTTT
cdr3_aa: CASKDPGQGANTIYF
clone_size: -
v_call: TRBV5-1
d_call: TRBD1
j_call: TRBJ1-3

cdr3_nt: TGTGCCAGCAGCTTGATGGGGGGCCAAGACCAAGAGACCCAGTACTTC
cdr3_aa: CASSLMGGQDQETQYF
clone_size: medium-sized
v_call: TRBV5-4
d_call: -
j_call: TRBJ2-5

cdr3_nt: TGTGCCTGGAGTGTTGGACCTACTGAAGCTTTCTTT
cdr3_aa: CAWSVGPTEAFF
clone_size: -
v_call: TRBV30
d_call: -
j_call: TRBJ1-1

cdr3_nt: TGTGCCAGCAGCCTTGGAGTGAACACTGAAGCTTTCTTT
cdr3_aa: CASSLGVNTEAFF
clone_size: -
v_call: TRBV11-3
d_call: -
j_call: TRBJ1-1